The clone carrying this TCR beta chain was counted only a few times. This sample was included in a study of blood T cell repertoires in COVID-19. As for the study in general: The study drew acute and convalescent COVID-19 samples from the United States, Italy and Spain. T cells, B-cell-depleted T cells, or PBMCs provided the cDNA or gDNA that served as material.

In the source study's methods: Counts of nucleated cells, estimated from reference gene primer amplification, were obtained. The data were produced by immunoSEQ multiplex PCR, yet TCRdb's version contains in-frame clones alone and is incomplete. D and trimming come from the DNA, and the V and J calls and clone size come from that table. The sample has 150,000 to 200,000 clones, 80% to 90% seen once. Germline assignment: CDR1 SGHTA and CDR2 FQGNSA. The CDR3 spans 14 residues. V lost 1 base and J 1 base, leaving 6 bases between the germline ends. The sequence derives from a man aged 55 to 70 with acute or convalescent COVID-19. The specimen sequenced was peripheral blood. The V call is TRBV7-2, the J call TRBJ2-3; D is ambiguous. The CDR3 reads CASSLVGRTDTQYF. Here the CDR3 DNA reads TGTGCCAGCAGCTTAGTGGGCCGCACAGATACGCAGTATTTT.